A single sample is the source of the 26 T cell receptor beta chains below, sequenced in a study of patients and donors after allogeneic stem cell transplantation. TCRdb processed the RT-PCR reads anew with MiXCR; each CDR3 protein has one entry. The repertoire has 150,000 to 250,000 distinct CDR3 sequences, approximately 41% of them found once; the top ten carry 33%. What was sequenced was blood, either unsorted or a sorted T cell fraction (not recorded which). These receptors came from a human donor who was either an allogeneic HSCT recipient or a stem cell or donor lymphocyte infusion donor (not recorded which). It is not recorded whose cells these are; they may come from a transplant donor.

The chain couples TRBV7-2 to TRBJ1-4; D not resolved. The CDR3 is 14 amino acids. The germline V gene encodes CDR1 SGHTA and CDR2 FQGNSA. Trimming left V 5 bases short and J 0 bases short, with 7 bases between. This chain's CDR3 is CASSRIATNEKLFF. The CDR3 DNA follows: TGTGCCAGCAGCCGGATCGCAACTAATGAAAAACTGTTTTTT.

The V call is TRBV12-3 or TRBV12-4, the J call TRBJ1-1; no clear D gene. This CDR3 contains 11 residues. V gave up 6 bases and J gave up 5 bases, with 7 bases separating them. CDR3 in amino acids: CASSHLTEAFF. CDR3 DNA sequence: TGTGCCAGCAGCCACTTAACTGAAGCTTTCTTT.

V and J are TRBV12-3 or TRBV12-4 and TRBJ1-2, with D possibly TRBD1 on 5 matching bases. With 3 bases removed from V and 7 bases from J, the gap between germline ends came to 12 bases. The CDR3 has 13 amino acids. For the CDR3, the DNA is TGTGCCAGCAGTTTCCCCGGGCAGGGTGGCTACACCTTC. Translated, it gives CASSFPGQGGYTF.

The rearrangement links TRBV28 to TRBJ2-4, with 12 positions matching TRBD2. CDR1 and CDR2 (germline): MDHEN, SYDVKM. This CDR3 contains 21 residues. J gave up 0 bases and V 5 bases, and 17 bases lay outside the gene matches. The CDR3 region is CASSPPIPTSGSPLAKNIQYF. The CDR3 DNA reads as TGTGCCAGCAGTCCACCCATCCCGACTAGCGGGAGCCCCCTAGCCAAAAACATTCAGTACTTC. Drawing the rest from reference TRBV28 and TRBJ2-4, the complete variable domain is DVKVTQSSRYLVKRTGEKVFLECVQDMDHENMFWYRQDPGLGLRLIYFSYDVKMKEKGDIPEGYSVSREKKERFSLILESASTNQTSMYLCASSPPIPTSGSPLAKNIQYFGAGTRLSVL.

The CDR3: CASSYSPDRAAYEQYF. In DNA, the CDR3 is TGTGCCAGCAGTTACTCCCCAGACAGGGCGGCCTACGAGCAGTACTTC. The rearrangement uses TRBV6-6 and TRBJ2-7; 7 bases are shared with TRBD1. The CDR3 runs to 16 residues. Germline-derived CDR1 and CDR2 are MNHNY and SVGAGI (reference sequence). V trimming: 0 bases; J trimming: 2 bases; junction bases outside the gene matches: 7.

This clonotype occurred once. The chain joins TRBV5-8 to TRBJ2-2; a weak D match, TRBD2 (5 bases). Trimming cost V 4 bases and J 1 base, with 8 bases left between them. This CDR3 comprises 14 residues. CDR1 and CDR2 from the germline V gene are SGHTS and YDEGEE. The CDR3 sequence is CASSRTVNTGELFF. The CDR3 DNA is TGTGCCAGCAGCCGGACTGTGAACACCGGGGAGCTGTTTTTT.

This clonotype was counted a few times. The chain carries TRBV29-1 and TRBJ1-1; the match to TRBD1 covers 10 bases. Germline loops: CDR1 SQVTM, CDR2 ANQGSEA. With 8 bases clipped from V and 0 bases from J, the junction kept 6 bases outside the gene matches. The length of the CDR3 is 14 residues. The CDR3 loop reads CSSDRGPMNTEAFF. DNA of the CDR3: TGCAGCAGCGACAGGGGGCCGATGAACACTGAAGCTTTCTTT.

This clonotype was seen only a few times. The rearrangement links TRBV28 to TRBJ2-3; D call uncertain. This CDR3 spans 14 amino acids. Per the germline V gene, CDR1 is MDHEN and CDR2 is SYDVKM. Trimming shortened V by 6 bases and J by 7 bases, and 17 bases separated the two germline ends. CDR3 nucleotides: TGTGCCAGCAGCATCTTAGGCAGGACCAATACGCAGTATTTT. Translating it yields CASSILGRTNTQYF.

The chain uses TRBV20-1 and TRBJ1-2; 8 bases map to TRBD1. With V trimmed by 6 bases and J by 2 bases, 5 bases remained unmatched. From germline, CDR1 is DFQATT and CDR2 SNEGSKA (reference sequence). This CDR3 has 13 residues. Here the CDR3 DNA reads TGCAGTGCCGGGACAGGAGTGAACTATGGCTACACCTTC. This codes for CSAGTGVNYGYTF.

The chain employs TRBV10-3 and TRBJ2-7; D may be TRBD2 (5 bases). The length of the CDR3 is 12 residues. Germline V gene lookup returns CDR1 ENHRY and CDR2 SYGVKD. Trimming stripped 6 bases from V and 4 bases from J, with 10 bases between. The CDR3 sequence is CAISPGGYEQYF. CDR3 nucleotide sequence: TGTGCCATCAGCCCGGGCGGGTACGAGCAGTACTTC.

The chain is built from TRBV20-1 and TRBJ2-7; D unresolved. V gave up 3 bases and J gave up 5 bases, with 14 bases separating them. From germline, CDR1 is DFQATT and CDR2 SNEGSKA (reference sequence). The CDR3 consists of 13 residues. In DNA form, the CDR3 reads TGCAGTGCTAGTTCCTCCAATGGGAACGAGCAGTACTTC. Amino acid sequence: CSASSSNGNEQYF.

The chain uses TRBV12-3 or TRBV12-4 and TRBJ2-3; D possibly uses TRBD1 or TRBD2 (5 bases each). The CDR3 spans 16 residues. V lost 5 bases, J lost 2 bases, and 17 bases lay in between. Written as DNA, the CDR3 is TGTGCCAGCAGTCCCTTACCGGGGCAGATCACAGATACGCAGTATTTT. Amino acids: CASSPLPGQITDTQYF.

The rearrangement uses TRBV29-1 and TRBJ1-6, with D unclear. This CDR3 is built from 13 residues. V lost 6 bases and J 6 bases, leaving 12 bases between the germline ends. Germline-derived CDR1 and CDR2 are SQVTM and ANQGSEA. CDR3 coding DNA: TGCAGCGTCCGACACGGCTCTAATTCACCCCTCCACTTT. Translation gives CSVRHGSNSPLHF.

Here the CDR3 reads CSARVGGTGGAGNTIYF. CDR3 coding DNA: TGCAGTGCTAGAGTGGGTGGGACAGGGGGTGCTGGAAACACCATATATTTT. The chain is built from TRBV20-1 and TRBJ1-3; 11 bases are shared with TRBD1. Germline V gives CDR1 DFQATT, CDR2 SNEGSKA (reference sequence). This CDR3 is 17 amino acids long. J gave up 2 bases and V 1 base, and 7 bases lay outside the gene matches.

This clonotype was picked up a small number of times. The chain links TRBV5-1 to TRBJ1-2; D is uncertain. The V and J ends lost 0 bases and 3 bases respectively, with 18 bases between them. The CDR3 covers 17 residues. The germline gives CDR1 SGHRS, CDR2 YFSETQ. The CDR3 nucleotides read TGCGCCAGCAGCTTGGCCTATCGTACGGACGGGGACTATGGCTACACCTTC. Translating it yields CASSLAYRTDGDYGYTF.

The rearrangement joins TRBV15 to TRBJ2-7; D is perhaps TRBD1 or TRBD2 (5 bases each). V lost 0 bases, J lost 5 bases, and 11 bases lay in between. Germline CDR1 and CDR2: LNHNV and YYDKDF (reference sequence). There are 14 residues in the CDR3. CDR3 residues: CATSRDRESDEQYF. The CDR3, as DNA: TGTGCCACCAGCAGAGACAGGGAGAGCGACGAGCAGTACTTC. The variable domain in full, completed from reference TRBV15 and TRBJ2-7, reads DAMVIQNPRYQVTQFGKPVTLSCSQTLNHNVMYWYQQKSSQAPKLLFHYYDKDFNNEADTPDNFQSRRPNTSFCFLDIRSPGLGDTAMYLCATSRDRESDEQYFGPGTRLTVT.

The CDR3 sequence: CASSQGELAGGRETQYF. CDR3 sequence (DNA): TGTGCCAGCAGCCAAGGGGAACTAGCGGGAGGGAGGGAGACCCAGTACTTC. V gene TRBV4-2 combines with J gene TRBJ2-5; 13 nucleotides align to TRBD2. Germline V lookup: CDR1 LGHNA, CDR2 YNFKEQ. Germline trimming cut 1 base from V and 5 bases from J; bases unmatched to any gene: 7. The length of the CDR3 is 17 residues.

J is TRBJ2-3 and V is TRBV10-3; 7 bases match TRBD1. The trim removed 5 bases at V and 1 base at J, leaving 6 bases unmatched. The CDR3 runs to 15 residues. The germline gives CDR1 ENHRY, CDR2 SYGVKD. The CDR3 is CAISTPGGGTDTQYF. Here the CDR3 DNA reads TGTGCCATCAGTACCCCAGGGGGAGGCACAGATACGCAGTATTTT.

V and J are TRBV27 and TRBJ1-2; TRBD1 aligns across 8 bases. Germline CDR1 reads MNHEY; CDR2 reads SMNVEV (reference sequence). The CDR3 has 17 amino acids. The V and J ends lost 5 bases and 4 bases, in that order; junction bases with no gene match: 15. This chain's CDR3 is CASSLTFPRGRAYGYTF. The CDR3 DNA sequence: TGTGCCAGCAGTCTGACATTCCCCAGGGGGCGAGCCTATGGCTACACCTTC.

The chain is built from TRBV12-3 or TRBV12-4 and TRBJ2-1; 9 positions match TRBD2. The CDR3 covers 15 residues. V trimming: 3 bases; J trimming: 4 bases; junction bases outside the gene matches: 4. DNA for the CDR3: TGTGCCAGCAGTTTGGCGGGAGGGAGGTACAATGAGCAGTTCTTC. Encoded protein: CASSLAGGRYNEQFF.

The chain joins TRBV5-1 to TRBJ1-1; possible D gene TRBD1, 5 bases. V was shortened by 0 bases and J by 4 bases, with 16 bases between the two germline ends. In germline, CDR1 is SGHRS, CDR2 YFSETQ. The CDR3 consists of 16 residues. The CDR3 DNA sequence: TGCGCCAGCAGCTTGGCTCCCCGGGCCAGGGTCACTGAAGCTTTCTTT. Residues: CASSLAPRARVTEAFF. The full variable domain, in which reference TRBV5-1 and TRBJ1-1 provide the parts outside the CDR3, is KAGVTQTPRYLIKTRGQQVTLSCSPISGHRSVSWYQQTPGQGLQFLFEYFSETQRNKGNFPGRFSGRQFSNSRSEMNVSTLELGDSALYLCASSLAPRARVTEAFFGQGTRLTVV.

The gene calls are TRBV12-3 or TRBV12-4 and TRBJ2-7, with TRBD2 matching over 12 bases. With 5 bases clipped from V and 4 bases from J, the junction kept 6 bases outside the gene matches. This CDR3 is built from 15 residues. The CDR3 spells CASSTGLAGLYEQYF. The CDR3 DNA reads as TGTGCCAGCAGTACTGGACTAGCGGGGCTATACGAGCAGTACTTC.

J is TRBJ2-3 and V is TRBV12-3 or TRBV12-4; 8 bases are shared with TRBD2. V lost 5 bases to trimming and J lost 4 bases; unmatched junction nucleotides: 8. The CDR3 spans 15 residues. CDR3 bases: TGTGCCAGCAGTCCGCCGGGACTAGGGGCAGATACGCAGTATTTT. Protein product: CASSPPGLGADTQYF.

The chain couples TRBV28 to TRBJ2-2; D is ambiguous. From germline, CDR1 is MDHEN and CDR2 SYDVKM. The V and J ends lost 3 bases and 0 bases respectively, with 8 bases between them. CDR3 length equals 15 residues. CDR3 coding DNA: TGTGCCAGCAGTTTCGACGGAGCGAACACCGGGGAGCTGTTTTTT. Residues: CASSFDGANTGELFF.

This clonotype was seen only a few times. The chain combines TRBV28 with TRBJ2-3, with 7 bases identical to TRBD1. Germline V gene sequence: CDR1 MDHEN, CDR2 SYDVKM. The CDR3 is made up of 17 amino acids. The junction had 10 bases not matched to a gene; V was cut back by 2 bases and J by 2 bases. The CDR3 is CASSLRPGTEYTDTQYF. In DNA form, the CDR3 reads TGTGCCAGCAGTTTAAGGCCCGGGACAGAGTACACAGATACGCAGTATTTT.

This clonotype was observed a handful of times. This chain links TRBV12-3 or TRBV12-4 with TRBJ1-5; tentatively, D is TRBD1 (5 bases). The CDR3 totals 15 residues. The ends were cut back, 6 bases at V and 1 base at J, with 13 bases in the middle. The CDR3 nucleotides read TGTGCCAGCAGCCAATCGGGGGGAAGCAATCAGCCCCAGCATTTT. Translated, it gives CASSQSGGSNQPQHF.